The source of this TCR beta chain is a study of T-cell reconstitution after alpha-beta-depleted transplantation in children. The germline V gene has CDR1 SGHDT and CDR2 YYEEEE. The CDR3 sequence is 13 residues long. The V and J ends lost 1 base and 5 bases respectively, with 10 bases between them. A TCRbeta library incorporating unique molecular identifiers was prepared. TCRdb independently ran MiXCR on the PCR reads; one entry per CDR3 protein. Of some 300,000 distinct CDR3 sequences in the sample, around 7.1% are singletons; the top ten hold approximately 9%. The sample holds many counts of this clonotype. What it binds is not known. General study results and limits: Newly produced T cells mostly accounted for T-cell counts and diversity one year post-transplant. By about two months after transplant, alpha-beta T cells reportedly arose from several hundred graft clones that had expanded.

The origin of this receptor is a female patient between 2 and 15 years old who had a stem cell transplant for Fanconi anemia, so the T cells may come from the graft donor. The V call is TRBV5-6, the J call TRBJ2-7; perhaps TRBD1 as D (6 bases). The source was peripheral blood, collected 360 days after TCRalphabeta/CD19-depleted stem cell transplant. CDR3 DNA sequence: TGTGCCAGCAGCTTGCGCACAGGGCACGAGCAGTACTTC. This sequence encodes CASSLRTGHEQYF.